Detailed here is one T cell receptor beta chain. This clone was found a few times. Its recognized antigen is unknown. Base qualities are missing; no much larger clone stands one base away. Receptors were amplified or captured by the immunoSEQ multiplex PCR assay. Rearranged TCR beta chain sequences were amplified using the hsTCRB Kit according to the manufacturer's protocol. An Illumina MiSeq was used to sequence the TCRB libraries. The original pipeline was this. The kit vendor's proprietary platform handled demultiplexing, trimming and gene mapping. TCRdb re-hosts the immuneACCESS table, in-frame sequences only. Its copies lack some clones; in the studies checked, an unresolved V gene accounts for under half of them, and the cause for the rest is not known. V and J calls and clone size follow that table, whereas D and trimming were derived from the DNA. Within this sample are 73,000 or so clones, with roughly 80% of them counted one time only. Approximately 12% of the sample comes from the top ten.

The germline V gene encodes CDR1 SGHRS and CDR2 YFSETQ. The CDR3 runs 15 amino acids, cysteine and phenylalanine included. This entry keeps only the CDR3 DNA: 45 bases, framed from base 1. Clipping removes 5 bases from V and 4 bases from J, with 9 as the unmatched junction base count. In the paper's terms, the time point label means: week 35, safety follow-up. A 20-mer mutant IDH1 peptide at 300 micrograms in Montanide made up each vaccine dose, which was injected subcutaneously together with topical imiquimod. Patients were given eight vaccinations, in weeks 1, 3, 5, 7, 11, 15, 19 and 23, which matched visits V03 through V10. Newly diagnosed WHO grade 3 or 4 IDH1-mutant astrocytomas showing loss of nuclear ATRX were present in the donors. The samples were drawn from NOA16, a multicentre, single-arm, open-label phase I trial in Germany that tested a mutant IDH1 peptide vaccine in humans for the first time. Genomic DNA for TCRB sequencing was isolated from EDTA blood with the DNeasy Blood and Tissue Kit.

The sample originates from a study of a mutant IDH1 vaccine in newly diagnosed glioma (dated by TCRdb to about 2021). Study-wide context: Vaccination started 4-6 weeks after radiotherapy alone, or was given together with temozolomide cycles in the groups whose treatment included chemotherapy. The roughly 35 treated patients were approximately 62% male and roughly 40% female, with a mean age of roughly 42 years. Visit V12 was the week-35 safety follow-up and visit V13 was the week-47 end of study. Before enrollment, patients had received standard therapy of radiotherapy alone, temozolomide alone, or radiochemotherapy with temozolomide; most received the combination. Six visits were used for peripheral blood collection: V03 (baseline), V05, V07, V10, V12 and V13. Longitudinal TCRB deep sequencing was performed for 25 to 30 treated patients wherever samples were available for exploratory analyses. Study-wide findings and limitations: Immune responses induced by the vaccine were seen in around 94% of patients across multiple MHC alleles. Availability determined which PBMC samples were chosen for TCRB deep sequencing. Changes in the top peripheral T cell clonotypes picked up by TCRB sequencing did not appear to be linked to pseudoprogression. The authors stated that sample limitations prevented analyses of patient blood samples from being reproduced.

The receptor comes from a young man with glioma. Specimen: PBMCs, collected from a glioma patient whose treatment included an IDH1 peptide vaccine. The sequence is built from TRBV5-1 and TRBJ1-2, and 9 junction bases match TRBD1. The DNA reads TGCGCCAGCAGGCCAGGGACAGGGCTTTTCTATGGCTACACCTTC. It translates as CASRPGTGLFYGYTF.